The 23 T cell receptor beta chains below come from one sample, sequenced in a study of shared clonotypes between healthy human individuals. TCRdb's copy holds only in-frame clones and misses some; the assay was immunoSEQ multiplex PCR. Here the sample spans 2,500,000 or so clones, 85% to 95% being singletons. The source material was naive CD4+ T cells from PBMCs. Subset of the sample: CD45RA+ positively selected. The receptor source for this set is a man between 18 and 29 years old in good health. Some clones in this sample may be carry-over from other donors' samples.

V is TRBV4-1 and J is TRBJ2-3, with D possibly TRBD2 on 6 matching bases. The CDR3 sequence is 15 residues long. Germline CDR1 MGHRA, CDR2 YSYEKL. V was shortened by 4 bases and J by 0 bases, with 11 bases between the two germline ends. The CDR3 reads CASSRRRESTDTQYF. The CDR3 DNA is TGCGCCAGCAGCCGAAGGAGGGAAAGCACAGATACGCAGTATTTT.

The rearrangement joins TRBV27 to TRBJ1-1; 7 nucleotides agree with TRBD1. CDR1 and CDR2 (germline): MNHEY, SMNVEV (reference sequence). V dropped 5 bases and J dropped 8; count of bases not matched to a gene: 11. The CDR3 contains 14 residues. The CDR3 coding sequence is TGTGCCAGCAGTCCAAGGGACAGAGCAGCAGAAGCTTTCTTT. Translated, it gives CASSPRDRAAEAFF.

The chain is built from TRBV5-4 and TRBJ1-2; D is unresolved. Per the germline V gene, CDR1 is SGHNT and CDR2 is YYREEE (reference sequence). This CDR3 is built from 14 residues. With 3 bases removed from V and 3 bases from J, the gap between germline ends came to 12 bases. CDR3 region: CASSSFWADYGYTF. CDR3 nucleotides: TGTGCCAGCAGCTCTTTTTGGGCAGACTATGGCTACACCTTC.

The chain carries TRBV2 and TRBJ2-5; D unclear. CDR1 is SNHLY, CDR2 FYNNEI, per germline. This CDR3 is built from 13 residues. V was cut by 2 bases and J by 7 bases, with 11 bases left in between. The CDR3 loop reads CASSEKAVRTQYF. The CDR3 region has the DNA TGTGCCAGCAGTGAAAAGGCTGTCCGGACCCAGTACTTC. The whole variable domain, filled in from reference TRBV2 and TRBJ2-5, reads EPEVTQTPSHQVTQMGQEVILRCVPISNHLYFYWYRQILGQKVEFLVSFYNNEISEKSEIFDDQFSVERPDGSNFTLKIRSTKLEDSAMYFCASSEKAVRTQYFGPGTRLLVL.

This clone was counted between two and nine times. CDR3 protein: CATSRERGVRTEAFF. CDR3 nucleotide sequence: TGTGCCACCAGCAGAGAGCGGGGAGTCCGTACTGAAGCTTTCTTT. This chain connects TRBV15 to TRBJ1-1; D gene ambiguous. The CDR3 has 15 amino acids. CDR1 is LNHNV, CDR2 YYDKDF, per germline (reference sequence). Trimming left V 0 bases short and J 5 bases short, with 13 bases between.

This rearrangement joins TRBV6-4 to TRBJ2-5; D gene unclear. The CDR3 runs to 13 residues. Trimming took 3 bases from V and 5 from J, leaving 10 bases between them. The germline V gene encodes CDR1 MRHNA and CDR2 SNTAGT. The CDR3 DNA sequence: TGTGCCAGCAGTGAGAACTACGGGGAGACCCAGTACTTC. This codes for CASSENYGETQYF.

The DNA for the CDR3 is TGTGCCAGCAGCTTGACCCCGGGGGGAGCGGGGGGCACAGATACGCAGTATTTT. Its protein product is CASSLTPGGAGGTDTQYF. The chain recombines TRBV7-2 with TRBJ2-3; TRBD2 aligns across 8 bases. V dropped 3 bases and J dropped 1; count of bases not matched to a gene: 12. CDR3 size: 18 residues. CDR1 and CDR2 (germline): SGHTA, FQGNSA.

The rearrangement links TRBV5-1 to TRBJ2-5; tentative D call: TRBD2 (5 bases). This CDR3 spans 13 amino acids. Trimming removed 4 bases from V and 4 bases from J, with 11 bases in between. Germline loops: CDR1 SGHRS, CDR2 YFSETQ. As DNA, the CDR3 is TGCGCCAGCAGCCCAGAGAGCGGAGAGACCCAGTACTTC. Encoded protein: CASSPESGETQYF.

With regard to this clone: The sample carries other DNA sequences with the same CDR3. The rearrangement links TRBV7-2 to TRBJ2-1, with 8 bases matching TRBD2. The germline CDR1 and CDR2 sequences are SGHTA and FQGNSA. The CDR3 has 15 amino acids. Trimming cost V 5 bases and J 1 base; bases outside gene matches: 4. The CDR3 DNA reads TGTGCCAGCAGCGCTACTAGCGGATCCTACAATGAGCAGTTCTTC. It translates to CASSATSGSYNEQFF.

The V and J genes are TRBV27 and TRBJ2-6, with 9 bases fitting TRBD1. The CDR3 runs 16 residues. J gave up 2 bases and V 5 bases, and 4 bases lay outside the gene matches. Germline CDR1 and CDR2: MNHEY and SMNVEV (reference sequence). CDR3 in amino acids: CASSRTGAAGANVLTF. The CDR3 nucleotides are TGTGCCAGCAGTCGGACAGGGGCTGCTGGGGCCAACGTCCTGACTTTC. Together with reference TRBV27 and TRBJ2-6, the CDR3 gives the full variable domain: EAQVTQNPRYLITVTGKKLTVTCSQNMNHEYMSWYRQDPGLGLRQIYYSMNVEVTDKGDVPEGYKVSRKEKRNFPLILESPSPNQTSLYFCASSRTGAAGANVLTFGAGSRLTVL.

This chain joins TRBV20-1 and TRBJ2-7, with TRBD2 as a possible D gene (5 bases). Trimming cost V 3 bases and J 7 bases, with 10 bases left between them. In germline, CDR1 is DFQATT, CDR2 SNEGSKA (reference sequence). The CDR3 sequence is 11 residues long. The CDR3 is CSASWEREQYF. Written as DNA, the CDR3 is TGCAGTGCTAGTTGGGAGCGGGAGCAGTACTTC.

V is TRBV5-5 and J is TRBJ1-1, with D maybe TRBD1 (6 bases). V lost 5 bases and J lost 3, with 20 bases in between. Germline loops: CDR1 SGHKS, CDR2 YYEKEE (reference sequence). The CDR3 sequence is 16 residues long. Here the CDR3 DNA reads TGTGCCAGCAGTCGGGCGGGGGCCGAAGGGTACACTGAAGCTTTCTTT. Translation gives CASSRAGAEGYTEAFF.

The chain has TRBV6-5 and TRBJ2-1; D is perhaps TRBD1 or TRBD2 (6 bases each). The CDR3 has 13 residues. V was clipped by 2 bases and J by 8 bases, with 10 bases between them. Per the germline V gene, CDR1 is MNHEY and CDR2 is SVGAGI. In DNA form, the CDR3 reads TGTGCCAGCAGTTACGGAAGGGGGGATGAGCAGTTCTTC. This sequence encodes CASSYGRGDEQFF.

A remark on this clone: The sample contains more than one DNA sequence encoding this CDR3. The chain employs TRBV7-3 and TRBJ2-2; 9 bases are a match to TRBD2. V dropped 6 bases and J dropped 5; count of bases not matched to a gene: 4. Germline V gene data show CDR1 as SGHTA and CDR2 as FQGTGA. The length of the CDR3 is 14 residues. This chain's CDR3 is CASSSGSRTGELFF. For the CDR3, the DNA is TGTGCCAGCAGTAGCGGGAGTAGGACCGGGGAGCTGTTTTTT. Filled out from reference TRBV7-3 and TRBJ2-2, the complete variable domain reads GAGVSQTPSNKVTEKGKYVELRCDPISGHTALYWYRQSLGQGPEFLIYFQGTGAADDSGLPNDRFFAVRPEGSVSTLKIQRTERGDSAVYLCASSSGSRTGELFFGEGSRLTVL.

The chain couples TRBV11-2 to TRBJ2-3; D is unclear. Germline V gene lookup returns CDR1 SGHAT and CDR2 FQNNGV. V was clipped by 4 bases and J by 1 base, with 12 bases between them. The CDR3 spans 15 residues. The CDR3 DNA reads as TGTGCCAGCAGCTCACGAGGCAGAGGCACAGATACGCAGTATTTT. Amino acid sequence: CASSSRGRGTDTQYF.

J is TRBJ2-2 and V is TRBV5-4; 7 positions agree with TRBD2. The junction had 8 bases not matched to a gene; V was cut back by 4 bases and J by 2 bases. The CDR3 loop spans 16 amino acids. Germline V gene data show CDR1 as SGHNT and CDR2 as YYREEE (reference sequence). CDR3 residues: CASSRAGKTNTGELFF. CDR3 DNA: TGTGCCAGCAGCCGAGCGGGAAAAACTAACACCGGGGAGCTGTTTTTT.

CDR3 sequence: CASSPPSGTDTQYF. The CDR3 DNA reads TGCGCCAGCAGCCCCCCAAGTGGGACAGATACGCAGTATTTT. This chain joins TRBV5-1 and TRBJ2-3; D unclear. Germline assignment: CDR1 SGHRS and CDR2 YFSETQ. This CDR3 has 14 amino acids. The ends were cut back, 4 bases at V and 3 bases at J, with 12 bases in the middle.

The J gene is TRBJ2-1, the V gene TRBV7-8; tentatively, D is TRBD1 (7 bases). V lost 6 bases and J 7 bases, leaving 19 bases between the germline ends. The CDR3 loop spans 15 amino acids. The germline V gene has CDR1 SGHVS and CDR2 FQNEAQ. Written as DNA, the CDR3 is TGTGCCAGCAGTCCTGTGGAGGGGGCGCAGAATGAGCAGTTCTTC. It yields the protein CASSPVEGAQNEQFF.

The gene calls are TRBV7-3 and TRBJ2-3; 7 bases match TRBD2. Germline CDR1 reads SGHTA; CDR2 reads FQGTGA. After removal of 0 bases from V and 1 base from J, the junction contained 4 bases not matched to a gene. The CDR3 extends over 16 amino acids. The CDR3 nucleotides read TGTGCCAGCAGCTTAACACCCCTAGCGGGCACAGATACGCAGTATTTT. This encodes CASSLTPLAGTDTQYF.

As to this clone: This CDR3 is also generated by other DNA sequences in the sample. The chain uses TRBV7-3 and TRBJ2-1; no clear D gene. V was clipped by 5 bases and J by 4 bases, with 9 bases between them. Per the germline V gene, CDR1 is SGHTA and CDR2 is FQGTGA. The CDR3 contains 13 residues. The CDR3: CASSPDGYNEQFF. CDR3 nucleotide sequence: TGTGCCAGCAGCCCGGACGGGTACAATGAGCAGTTCTTC.

The genes are TRBV27 and TRBJ2-1; D possibly corresponds to TRBD2 (6 bases). The CDR3 sequence is 16 residues long. The V gene's germline CDR1 is MNHEY and CDR2 SMNVEV (reference sequence). V lost 2 bases to trimming and J lost 2 bases, with 13 bases between them. CDR3 in amino acids: CASSLGDFYTYNEQFF. The CDR3 coding sequence is TGTGCCAGCAGTTTAGGGGACTTCTACACCTACAATGAGCAGTTCTTC.

On this clone itself: Distinct nucleotide sequences in the sample also encode this CDR3. This chain uses TRBV7-2 with TRBJ1-5; 7 bases are shared with TRBD1. Germline assignment: CDR1 SGHTA and CDR2 FQGNSA. Trimming cost V 4 bases and J 3 bases; bases outside gene matches: 3. The CDR3 loop spans 14 amino acids. The CDR3, as DNA: TGTGCCAGCAGCTCGGGACAGATCAATCAGCCCCAGCATTTT. It specifies CASSSGQINQPQHF.

The chain has TRBV7-9 and TRBJ2-7; D may be TRBD2 (6 bases). This CDR3 comprises 15 residues. V was pared by 4 bases and J by 8 bases, with 21 bases between. Germline V gene lookup returns CDR1 SEHNR and CDR2 FQNEAQ (reference sequence). In nucleotides, the CDR3 is TGTGCCAGCAGCTCGACGGGAGACGCAGGCAGCAAGCAGTACTTC. It codes for CASSSTGDAGSKQYF.